These T cell receptor beta chains were read from a single sample in a study of cytomegalovirus exposure and HLA in healthy donors. TCRdb's table, derived via immunoSEQ multiplex PCR, lists solely in-frame clones and lacks some. The sample has 170,000 or so clones, about 78% seen once. Sequencing was carried out using PBMCs. All receptors derive from a man aged 40-50 years in good health and CMV-seronegative. Both conserved end residues are part of each CDR3. D genes are given only for firm matches. Part of the rows lack a size; the others show once, few, many or a class for expanded clones.

J gene: TRBJ2-3; CDR3 length: 12; clone size: .; V gene: TRBV19; D gene: .; CDR3 DNA: TGTGCCAGTCGGATCGCGGGAGATACGCAGTATTTT; CDR3 protein: CASRIAGDTQYF
J gene: TRBJ1-2; CDR3 length: 15; clone size: .; V gene: TRBV19; D gene: TRBD1; CDR3 DNA: TGTGCCAGTAGTATAGGCCCGACAGGGGACTATGGCTACACCTTC; CDR3 protein: CASSIGPTGDYGYTF
J gene: TRBJ2-7; CDR3 length: 16; clone size: .; V gene: TRBV7-2; D gene: TRBD1; CDR3 DNA: TGTGCCAGCAGCCTAAGGACAGGGGCTCGCTCCTACGAGCAGTACTTC; CDR3 protein: CASSLRTGARSYEQYF
J gene: TRBJ2-2; CDR3 length: 15; clone size: .; V gene: TRBV7-7; D gene: .; CDR3 DNA: TGTGCCAGCAGCATAACGGACAGTGGGGCCGGGGAGCTGTTTTTT; CDR3 protein: CASSITDSGAGELFF
J gene: TRBJ1-1; CDR3 length: 13; clone size: .; V gene: TRBV6-6; D gene: .; CDR3 DNA: TGTGCCAGCAGGAGGAGCATGAACACTGAAGCTTTCTTT; CDR3 protein: CASRRSMNTEAFF
J gene: TRBJ1-4; CDR3 length: 16; clone size: .; V gene: TRBV19; D gene: .; CDR3 DNA: TGTGCCAGTAGCCGCATATCCGGAGACAGTAATGAAAAACTGTTTTTT; CDR3 protein: CASSRISGDSNEKLFF
J gene: TRBJ2-7; CDR3 length: 14; clone size: few; V gene: TRBV18; D gene: TRBD2; CDR3 DNA: TGTGCCAGCTCACTCCGGGAGGAAACCTACGAGCAGTACTTC; CDR3 protein: CASSLREETYEQYF
J gene: TRBJ2-7; CDR3 length: 15; clone size: .; V gene: TRBV6-5; D gene: .; CDR3 DNA: TGTGCCAGCAGATCCCGGGATCAACGGGACTACGAGCAGTACTTC; CDR3 protein: CASRSRDQRDYEQYF
J gene: TRBJ2-3; CDR3 length: 19; clone size: .; V gene: TRBV10-2; D gene: TRBD2; CDR3 DNA: TGCGCCAGCAGTGACACTAGCGGGGGGGCCCCCTCGCGCACAGATACGCAGTATTTT; CDR3 protein: CASSDTSGGAPSRTDTQYF
J gene: TRBJ1-2; CDR3 length: 13; clone size: .; V gene: TRBV7-9; D gene: .; CDR3 DNA: TGTGCCAGCAGCTTAGCTTTGGGTAGCGGCTACACCTTC; CDR3 protein: CASSLALGSGYTF
J gene: TRBJ2-1; CDR3 length: 12; clone size: .; V gene: TRBV7-9; D gene: .; CDR3 DNA: TGTTCCAGCAGCTTAGACAGGAATGAGCAGTTCTTC; CDR3 protein: CSSSLDRNEQFF
J gene: TRBJ1-2; CDR3 length: 17; clone size: .; V gene: TRBV15; D gene: .; CDR3 DNA: TGTGCCACCAGCAGAGAGAAGATCAGGGAAGGGAACTATGGCTACACCTTC; CDR3 protein: CATSREKIREGNYGYTF
J gene: TRBJ1-6; CDR3 length: 14; clone size: .; V gene: TRBV6-5; D gene: TRBD1; CDR3 DNA: TGTGCCAGCAGTTACGAGGACAGGGGCGGAGCCCTCCACTTT; CDR3 protein: CASSYEDRGGALHF
J gene: TRBJ2-3; CDR3 length: 14; clone size: .; V gene: TRBV7-2; D gene: .; CDR3 DNA: TGTGCCAGCAGCTTATTACAGGGCACAGATACGCAGTATTTT; CDR3 protein: CASSLLQGTDTQYF
J gene: TRBJ1-5; CDR3 length: 15; clone size: .; V gene: TRBV19; D gene: .; CDR3 DNA: TGTGCCAGTAGTACGACGGACTATAGCAATCAGCCCCAGCATTTT; CDR3 protein: CASSTTDYSNQPQHF
J gene: TRBJ1-1; CDR3 length: 13; clone size: .; V gene: TRBV5-1; D gene: .; CDR3 DNA: TGCGCCAGCGGCTCCCGGGGGGGCTCAGGCGCTTTCTTT; CDR3 protein: CASGSRGGSGAFF
J gene: TRBJ2-7; CDR3 length: 12; clone size: .; V gene: TRBV7-2; D gene: .; CDR3 DNA: TGTGCCAGCAGCTTTGCAGGGAACGAGCAGTACTTC; CDR3 protein: CASSFAGNEQYF
J gene: TRBJ2-3; CDR3 length: 13; clone size: .; V gene: TRBV5-4; D gene: .; CDR3 DNA: TGTGCCAGCAGCTTTAAGCGGGCAGATACGCAGTATTTT; CDR3 protein: CASSFKRADTQYF
J gene: TRBJ1-2; CDR3 length: 15; clone size: .; V gene: TRBV11-2; D gene: .; CDR3 DNA: TGTGCCAGCAGCTTAGAACCGGGGGTCGCCCGGGGCTACACCTTC; CDR3 protein: CASSLEPGVARGYTF
J gene: TRBJ2-1; CDR3 length: 12; clone size: .; V gene: TRBV5-1; D gene: .; CDR3 DNA: TGCGCCAGCAAATACGACAGACAAGAGCAGTTCTTC; CDR3 protein: CASKYDRQEQFF
J gene: TRBJ2-7; CDR3 length: 14; clone size: few; V gene: TRBV7-2; D gene: TRBD2; CDR3 DNA: TGTGCCAGCAGCCCGACTGGCGGGAGTAGCGAGCAGTACTTC; CDR3 protein: CASSPTGGSSEQYF
J gene: TRBJ2-1; CDR3 length: 14; clone size: .; V gene: TRBV29-1; D gene: TRBD2; CDR3 DNA: TGCAGCTGGTTACCTAGCGGGAGTTACAATGAGCAGTTCTTC; CDR3 protein: CSWLPSGSYNEQFF
J gene: TRBJ1-5; CDR3 length: 13; clone size: .; V gene: TRBV27; D gene: .; CDR3 DNA: TGTGCCAGCAGTTTCCGGGAAAATCAGCCCCAGCATTTT; CDR3 protein: CASSFRENQPQHF
J gene: TRBJ2-5; CDR3 length: 16; clone size: .; V gene: TRBV14; D gene: .; CDR3 DNA: TGTGCCAGCAGCCAGGCTCCGGGGATTCTAGCAGAGACCCAGTACTTC; CDR3 protein: CASSQAPGILAETQYF
J gene: TRBJ2-5; CDR3 length: 15; clone size: .; V gene: TRBV29-1; D gene: TRBD2; CDR3 DNA: TGCAGCGTTGAGACGGCGGGGGACCACCAAGAGACCCAGTACTTC; CDR3 protein: CSVETAGDHQETQYF
J gene: TRBJ1-5; CDR3 length: 13; clone size: .; V gene: TRBV9; D gene: .; CDR3 DNA: TGTGCCAGCAGCGTAGGGCTTGATCAGCCCCAGCATTTT; CDR3 protein: CASSVGLDQPQHF
J gene: TRBJ1-2; CDR3 length: 15; clone size: few; V gene: TRBV7-9; D gene: TRBD1; CDR3 DNA: TGTGCCAGCAGCGCGAGGGGACAGGGAAACTATGGCTACACCTTC; CDR3 protein: CASSARGQGNYGYTF
J gene: TRBJ1-4; CDR3 length: 13; clone size: .; V gene: TRBV2; D gene: .; CDR3 DNA: TGTGCCAGCACGCGACAGGAGGATGAAAAACTGTTTTTT; CDR3 protein: CASTRQEDEKLFF
J gene: TRBJ2-3; CDR3 length: 14; clone size: .; V gene: TRBV7-3; D gene: TRBD2; CDR3 DNA: TGTGCCAGCAGCCTACTAGCGGACACAGATACGCAGTATTTT; CDR3 protein: CASSLLADTDTQYF
J gene: TRBJ1-2; CDR3 length: 15; clone size: once; V gene: TRBV7-9; D gene: .; CDR3 DNA: TGTGCCAGCAGCCAGCTAGTGGGTTTGGACTATGGCTACACCTTC; CDR3 protein: CASSQLVGLDYGYTF
J gene: TRBJ1-3; CDR3 length: 14; clone size: .; V gene: TRBV13; D gene: .; CDR3 DNA: TGTGCCAGCAGCTTAAGGCAGGCTGGAAACACCATATATTTT; CDR3 protein: CASSLRQAGNTIYF
J gene: TRBJ2-5; CDR3 length: 14; clone size: .; V gene: TRBV7-2; D gene: TRBD2; CDR3 DNA: TGTGCCAGCAGCTTTAGGACTAGCTTCGAGACCCAGTACTTC; CDR3 protein: CASSFRTSFETQYF
J gene: TRBJ1-5; CDR3 length: 18; clone size: .; V gene: TRBV7-2; D gene: .; CDR3 DNA: TGTGCCAGCAGCCTGAGTGGGGCAGGTCTCGCTTGGGATCAGCCCCAGCATTTT; CDR3 protein: CASSLSGAGLAWDQPQHF
J gene: TRBJ2-5; CDR3 length: 16; clone size: .; V gene: TRBV14; D gene: TRBD2; CDR3 DNA: TGTGCCAGCAGCAAGAGGACTAGCGGGATGTTCGAGACCCAGTACTTC; CDR3 protein: CASSKRTSGMFETQYF
J gene: TRBJ1-2; CDR3 length: 15; clone size: .; V gene: TRBV7-2; D gene: .; CDR3 DNA: TGTGCCAGCAGCTTAGCGCAGGGAACAAACTATGGCTACACCTTC; CDR3 protein: CASSLAQGTNYGYTF
J gene: TRBJ1-1; CDR3 length: 15; clone size: .; V gene: TRBV11-2; D gene: .; CDR3 DNA: TGTGCCAGCAGACATCTCACAGGTTTGGGGCCCGAAGCTTTCTTT; CDR3 protein: CASRHLTGLGPEAFF
J gene: TRBJ1-6; CDR3 length: 14; clone size: .; V gene: TRBV7-9; D gene: TRBD1; CDR3 DNA: TGTGCCAGCAGCATGCAGGGGGTAGGTTCACCCCTCCACTTT; CDR3 protein: CASSMQGVGSPLHF
J gene: TRBJ2-3; CDR3 length: 18; clone size: .; V gene: TRBV5-4; D gene: TRBD1; CDR3 DNA: TGTGCCAGCAGCTTGCCCCGGGGGCAGGGGGCTGGTACAGATACGCAGTATTTT; CDR3 protein: CASSLPRGQGAGTDTQYF
J gene: TRBJ2-3; CDR3 length: 17; clone size: .; V gene: TRBV4-1; D gene: .; CDR3 DNA: TGCGCCAGCAGCCAAGGGCGAAAGGGAGGTAACACAGATACGCAGTATTTT; CDR3 protein: CASSQGRKGGNTDTQYF
J gene: TRBJ1-4; CDR3 length: 15; clone size: .; V gene: TRBV28; D gene: TRBD1; CDR3 DNA: TGTGCCAGCAGTGCACCAGGGGGTTTAAATGAAAAACTGTTTTTT; CDR3 protein: CASSAPGGLNEKLFF
J gene: TRBJ1-1; CDR3 length: 15; clone size: once; V gene: TRBV7-9; D gene: TRBD1; CDR3 DNA: TGTGCCAGCAGTCGAAGGACAGGGGTGGACACTGAAGCTTTCTTT; CDR3 protein: CASSRRTGVDTEAFF
J gene: TRBJ2-1; CDR3 length: 12; clone size: .; V gene: TRBV18; D gene: .; CDR3 DNA: TGTGCCAGCTCACCAAGGGGCAGTGAGCAGTTCTTC; CDR3 protein: CASSPRGSEQFF
J gene: TRBJ2-5; CDR3 length: 18; clone size: .; V gene: TRBV9; D gene: TRBD2; CDR3 DNA: TGTGCCAGCAGCGTAGGTAGCGGGAGGGCCGGTTGGGGAGAGACCCAGTACTTC; CDR3 protein: CASSVGSGRAGWGETQYF
J gene: TRBJ2-1; CDR3 length: 14; clone size: .; V gene: TRBV27; D gene: TRBD2; CDR3 DNA: TGTGCCAGCAGTAGCGGGGGGGCATACAATGAGCAGTTCTTC; CDR3 protein: CASSSGGAYNEQFF
J gene: TRBJ2-5; CDR3 length: 14; clone size: .; V gene: TRBV19; D gene: TRBD2; CDR3 DNA: TGTGCCAGTAGTCCGGGGACTAGCGGAGAGACCCAGTACTTC; CDR3 protein: CASSPGTSGETQYF
J gene: TRBJ2-5; CDR3 length: 15; clone size: .; V gene: TRBV4-3; D gene: TRBD2; CDR3 DNA: TGCGCCAGCAGCCAAGAGGGACTAGCGGCAGAGACCCAGTACTTC; CDR3 protein: CASSQEGLAAETQYF